This T cell receptor (beta chain) appears in the sequencing data of a study of OX40 agonist ivuxolimab in advanced cancers. Overall study context: An agonistic anti-OX40 (CD134) antibody, ivuxolimab, was used to treat the patients. The group had a mean age of around 60 years, ranged from 23 to 79, and was 80% to 85% male. A partial response was reached by three patients: one with hepatocellular carcinoma and two with cutaneous melanoma.

This table comes from immunoSEQ multiplex PCR, and its TCRdb copy is limited to in-frame clones, with some not included. The sample contains tens of thousands of clones, around 85% of which appear only once. Trimming shortened V by 1 base and J by 8 bases, and 12 bases separated the two germline ends. The CDR3 length is 14 residues. In germline, CDR1 is SGHVS, CDR2 FQNEAQ. The sequence was collected from an adult with an advanced solid tumor such as melanoma, head and neck, liver or kidney cancer. The chain is built from TRBV7-8 and TRBJ2-1, with D perhaps TRBD1 (5 bases). The sample was CD4+ or CD8+ T cells sorted from blood, taken in a trial of the OX40 agonist ivuxolimab. The CDR3 region has the DNA TGTGCCAGCAGCTTAGACACAGGTTTTGATGAGCAGTTCTTC. Protein: CASSLDTGFDEQFF.